Each of the 24 T cell receptor beta chains below was sequenced from the same sample in a study of technical replicates of blood from a few donors. Some clones are missing from TCRdb's copy, which holds only in-frame ones; the method was immunoSEQ multiplex PCR. In the table there are roughly 90,000 clones, 90% to 96% of which are singletons. Sequencing was carried out using T cells isolated from PBMCs. Every receptor here comes from a human donor in good health.

This clone has more than one count but fewer than ten. The gene calls are TRBV15 and TRBJ2-5, with TRBD2 matching 12 bases. V shed 5 bases and J 4 bases; nucleotides not matched to a gene: 2. From germline, CDR1 is LNHNV and CDR2 YYDKDF (reference sequence). CDR3 length equals 14 residues. The chain's CDR3 is CATSRGLAGETQYF. CDR3 coding DNA: TGTGCCACCAGCCGGGGACTAGCGGGAGAGACCCAGTACTTC.

The gene calls are TRBV27 and TRBJ2-7; 9 positions match TRBD1. In germline, CDR1 is MNHEY, CDR2 SMNVEV (reference sequence). Trimming cost V 8 bases and J 7 bases; bases outside gene matches: 6. The CDR3 is 12 residues long. The CDR3 reads CASGDRVREQYF. In nucleotides, the CDR3 is TGTGCCAGCGGGGACAGGGTTCGGGAGCAGTACTTC.

This rearrangement joins TRBV6-6 to TRBJ1-1; D is unresolved. The V gene lost 7 bases and the J gene lost 0 bases, with 15 bases spanning the gap. CDR3 length: 15 residues. Germline loops: CDR1 MNHNY, CDR2 SVGAGI (reference sequence). The CDR3 here is CASTLHSGLNTEAFF. CDR3 coding DNA: TGTGCCAGCACGCTCCACTCGGGGTTGAACACTGAAGCTTTCTTT.

The J gene is TRBJ1-5, the V gene TRBV30; 10 positions match TRBD1. CDR3 length: 14 residues. Germline CDR1 is GTSNPN and CDR2 is SVGIG (reference sequence). Trimming cost V 2 bases and J 4 bases; bases outside gene matches: 2. CDR3 sequence: CAWSRDRGNQPQHF. The DNA of the CDR3 is TGTGCCTGGAGTAGGGACAGGGGTAATCAGCCCCAGCATTTT.

The genes are TRBV10-1 and TRBJ2-3; D unclear. Germline lookup yields CDR1 WNHNN and CDR2 SYGVQD (reference sequence). The CDR3 covers 12 residues. The germline V and J ends were trimmed by 4 bases and 6 bases, with 8 bases remaining between them. The CDR3 sequence is CASSGAEDTQYF. The CDR3 DNA reads TGCGCCAGCAGTGGGGCCGAGGATACGCAGTATTTT.

This sequence joins TRBV19 and TRBJ1-5; 8 bases are a match to TRBD1. The CDR3 runs 14 residues. The germline V gene has CDR1 LNHDA and CDR2 SQIVND (reference sequence). J gave up 4 bases and V 3 bases, and 2 bases lay outside the gene matches. The CDR3 here is CASSIDRGNQPQHF. The CDR3 DNA follows: TGTGCCAGTAGTATCGACAGGGGAAATCAGCCCCAGCATTTT.

This sequence joins TRBV6-1 and TRBJ1-2; D unclear. The CDR3 runs to 17 residues. V was shortened by 4 bases and J by 0 bases, with 18 bases between the two germline ends. Germline V lookup: CDR1 MNHNS, CDR2 SASEGT. The CDR3 here is CASSAEASIFANYGYTF. CDR3 bases: TGTGCCAGCAGTGCAGAGGCTAGTATTTTCGCTAACTATGGCTACACCTTC.

This clone was detected once. The CDR3 region is CASSQEALPLRADTQYF. DNA for the CDR3: TGCGCCAGCAGCCAAGAAGCCCTACCGCTCCGGGCAGATACGCAGTATTTT. The chain recombines TRBV4-3 with TRBJ2-3; D gene ambiguous. Germline CDR1 LGHNA, CDR2 YSLEER. V was pared by 0 bases and J by 4 bases, with 17 bases between. The CDR3 runs 17 residues.

The chain employs TRBV30 and TRBJ2-7; 8 bases are shared with TRBD2. The V segment lost 7 bases and the J segment 2 bases; nucleotides outside the gene matches: 4. Per germline, CDR1 GTSNPN and CDR2 SVGIG (reference sequence). There are 12 residues in the CDR3. The CDR3 protein is CAFSGAPYEQYF. As DNA, the CDR3 is TGTGCCTTTAGCGGGGCACCCTACGAGCAGTACTTC.

This rearrangement joins TRBV6-1 to TRBJ1-3, with D perhaps TRBD1 (5 bases). The CDR3 is 16 residues long. The germline gives CDR1 MNHNS, CDR2 SASEGT. V gave up 2 bases and J gave up 3 bases, with 14 bases separating them. The CDR3 spells CASSEFGGILGNTIYF. CDR3 sequence (DNA): TGTGCCAGCAGTGAATTCGGGGGAATCCTTGGAAACACCATATATTTT.

The chain combines TRBV6-5 with TRBJ1-1, with a possible D match to TRBD1 (6 bases). Germline V gives CDR1 MNHEY, CDR2 SVGAGI. Trimming stripped 1 base from V and 0 bases from J, with 12 bases between. The CDR3 covers 16 residues. The CDR3 spells CASSYLGGQLNTEAFF. The CDR3 region has the DNA TGTGCCAGCAGTTACTTGGGCGGACAGTTGAACACTGAAGCTTTCTTT.

This clone was seen once. One junction end disagrees with the germline gene, perhaps due to a read error. V is TRBV7-7 and J is TRBJ2-5; D is ambiguous. The germline V gene has CDR1 SSHAT and CDR2 FNYEAQ (reference sequence). This CDR3 is built from 13 residues. CDR3 sequence: CASSSLLQETQYF. The CDR3 nucleotides are TGTGCTAGCAGTTCACTATTACAAGAGACCCAGTACTTC.

About this clone itself: A junction boundary mismatches the germline segment, possibly from a read error. The V call is TRBV7-7, the J call TRBJ2-3; D not certain. The CDR3 spans 13 residues. Germline V lookup: CDR1 SSHAT, CDR2 FNYEAQ (reference sequence). The CDR3 region is CASSLSEADTQYF. Here the CDR3 DNA reads TGTGCTAGCAGCCTAAGCGAGGCAGATACGCAGTATTTT.

This rearrangement joins TRBV30 to TRBJ1-2; D perhaps matches TRBD1 (5 bases). The V end lost 5 bases, the J end lost 3 bases, and 10 bases lay between the germline ends. Germline CDR1 reads GTSNPN; CDR2 reads SVGIG (reference sequence). The CDR3 consists of 12 residues. Here the CDR3 reads CAWVGLDYGYTF. The CDR3 DNA reads as TGTGCCTGGGTGGGGCTCGACTATGGCTACACCTTC. Full variable domain (rest looked up from reference TRBV30 and TRBJ1-2): SQTIHQWPATLVQPVGSPLSLECTVEGTSNPNLYWYRQAAGRGLQLLFYSVGIGQISSEVPQNLSASRPQDRQFILSSKKLLLSDSGFYLCAWVGLDYGYTFGSGTRLTVV.

The rearrangement joins TRBV5-1 to TRBJ1-3; a possible D gene is TRBD1 (5 bases). The V end lost 4 bases, the J end lost 0 bases, and 5 bases lay between the germline ends. This CDR3 is built from 13 residues. From germline, CDR1 is SGHRS and CDR2 YFSETQ. CDR3 in DNA: TGCGCCAGCAGCCAGGGCTCTGGAAACACCATATATTTT. Its protein is CASSQGSGNTIYF.

The chain employs TRBV2 and TRBJ2-1, with D perhaps matching TRBD1 (6 bases). The CDR3 has 14 residues. Germline-derived CDR1 and CDR2 are SNHLY and FYNNEI. Trimming took off 7 bases at V and 4 bases at J, with 14 bases between the two ends. The CDR3 nucleotides read TGTGCCAGCATAGGTAGGGACAAATACAATGAGCAGTTCTTC. This codes for CASIGRDKYNEQFF.

The genes are TRBV11-2 and TRBJ1-1; D ambiguous. Trimming shortened V by 2 bases and J by 12 bases, and 10 bases separated the two germline ends. The germline V gene has CDR1 SGHAT and CDR2 FQNNGV. CDR3 size: 11 residues. The CDR3 sequence: CASSLHGETFF. CDR3 nucleotides: TGTGCCAGCAGCTTACACGGAGAGACTTTCTTT.

CDR3 bases: TGTGCCAGCATGAGGGACTATTCCTACAATGAGCAGTTCTTC. Amino acid sequence: CASMRDYSYNEQFF. The V and J genes are TRBV27 and TRBJ2-1, with 7 bases lining up with TRBD2. V shed 7 bases and J 1 base; nucleotides not matched to a gene: 4. The CDR3 length is 14 residues. Germline CDR1 reads MNHEY; CDR2 reads SMNVEV (reference sequence).

The chain couples TRBV11-3 to TRBJ1-4; D is uncertain. V shed 3 bases and J shed 0 bases, with 17 bases lying between them. The germline V gene encodes CDR1 SGHNT and CDR2 YENEEA. There are 18 residues in the CDR3. CDR3: CASSFFYREKATNEKLFF. CDR3 DNA: TGTGCCAGCAGCTTTTTTTATCGGGAGAAAGCAACTAATGAAAAACTGTTTTTT.

The chain recombines TRBV30 with TRBJ1-4; no reliable D call. V dropped 2 bases and J dropped 2 bases, with 6 bases sitting between them. The length of the CDR3 is 13 residues. Germline lookup yields CDR1 GTSNPN and CDR2 SVGIG (reference sequence). Written as DNA, the CDR3 is TGTGCCTGGAGTCAACAGACTAATGAAAAACTGTTTTTT. It yields the protein CAWSQQTNEKLFF. Supplemented by reference TRBV30 and TRBJ1-4, the full variable domain reads SQTIHQWPATLVQPVGSPLSLECTVEGTSNPNLYWYRQAAGRGLQLLFYSVGIGQISSEVPQNLSASRPQDRQFILSSKKLLLSDSGFYLCAWSQQTNEKLFFGSGTQLSVL.

The chain joins TRBV4-1 to TRBJ2-7; TRBD2 matches 8 bases. Germline V gene sequence: CDR1 MGHRA, CDR2 YSYEKL. The CDR3 is 17 amino acids. V dropped 0 bases and J dropped 4; count of bases not matched to a gene: 11. The DNA for the CDR3 is TGCGCCAGCAGCCAAGAGCGACAGACTAGCGAGGGGTACGAGCAGTACTTC. It codes for CASSQERQTSEGYEQYF.

The rearrangement uses TRBV10-3 and TRBJ1-5; no clear D. V lost 3 bases and J lost 4, with 10 bases in between. The CDR3 runs to 14 residues. Germline-derived CDR1 and CDR2 are ENHRY and SYGVKD. CDR3 protein: CAISEQSPNQPQHF. The CDR3 coding sequence is TGTGCCATCAGTGAACAGAGCCCGAATCAGCCCCAGCATTTT.

This clone has just one count. The CDR3 DNA sequence: TGTGCCAGTAGTACTGGGACACTTGAAGCTTTCTTT. Its translation: CASSTGTLEAFF. J is TRBJ1-1 and V is TRBV19, with a weak D call TRBD1 (6 bases). Germline V gene data show CDR1 as LNHDA and CDR2 as SQIVND (reference sequence). The CDR3 sequence is 12 residues long. V lost 4 bases and J 7 bases, leaving 10 bases between the germline ends.

This rearrangement joins TRBV5-5 to TRBJ2-7; the D is unclear. Germline V CDR1 and CDR2: SGHKS, YYEKEE (reference sequence). This CDR3 is built from 11 residues. Trimming removed 2 bases from V and 3 bases from J, with 3 bases in between. The CDR3 protein is CASSFLYEQYF. CDR3 bases: TGTGCCAGCAGCTTTCTCTACGAGCAGTACTTC.